This T cell receptor (beta chain) was profiled in a study of molecular identifiers for immune sequencing clone quantification (dated by TCRdb to the late 2010s). General notes on the study: In a replicate experiment, RNA from about 19,000 or 110,000 naive CD8 T cells was split into five aliquots, four of which were sequenced. The study was a methods study using CD8 T cells to benchmark molecular-identifier clustering-based TCR repertoire sequencing (MIDCIRS) and TCR RNA copy counting.

Here is what the overall study found, with its caveats: When barcode sub-clustering was omitted, TCR diversity was inflated by chimeric consensus sequences, with chimeras reaching as high as 47%. In CMV-specific effector cells, over 99% of molecules were held by clones above 20 RNA copies, whereas under 1% of molecules were held by such clones in naive cells. A single cell's worth of spiked-in Jurkat TCR RNA was reported detectable even among under 1.3 million naive CD8 T cells. The sizes of highly expanded clones could end up underestimated when identical TCR molecules share a barcode. Modeling indicated about 3 TCR RNA copies recovered per cell, compared with about ten by digital PCR, which implies a capture efficiency of 25% to 35%.

In the germline V gene, CDR1 corresponds to ENHRY and CDR2 to SYGVKD. The junction shows trimming of 3 bases on V and 0 bases on J, plus 12 bases between the germline ends. The CDR3 covers 16 residues, taking in both the cysteine and the phenylalanine. The CDR3 DNA has 48 bases and is translated from base 1. This clonotype has ten or more counts. Its antigen has not been determined. No quality values exist for individual bases; no much larger clone is one base distant. The library was generated by PCR. Sequencing relied on an Illumina MiSeq. The Qiagen AllPrep DNA/RNA kit was used to purify total RNA. Reads from multiple sequencing runs of the same library were pooled before analysis. Concerning the study's data processing: Only reads with exact TCR constant sequence were kept, trimmed to 150 nt, and grouped by their 12-nt molecular barcodes. Reads in each barcode group were sub-clustered using a 15% Levenshtein threshold, and a quality-weighted consensus sequence was built for each RNA molecule. Non-functional sequences were removed, as were lower-count sequences one edit away from another. Based on fitting two negative binomial distributions, any barcode sub-cluster with under 20% of the maximum read count was discarded. The raw public data were reprocessed by TCRdb itself: fastp quality trimming at Q25, MiXCR clonotype calling, in-frame beta chains only. Every CDR3 protein is listed once, alongside the most common genes and DNA of its rows. The V and J calls here are based on TCRdb, not the publication. Present in this sample are 20,000 or so distinct CDR3 sequences, 20% to 25% of which were seen just once. The ten most abundant clones make up 6.4% of the sample.

Naive CD8 T cells, defined as CD8+CD4-CCR7+CD45RA+, were FACS-sorted into RLT Plus buffer on a BD FACSAria II. To compare sensitivity, a portion of the naive CD8 T cell RNA was divided evenly between MIDCIRS and a Smart-seq2-style 5'RACE protocol. CD8 T cells were enriched using RosetteSep CD8+ T Cell Enrichment Cocktail and Ficoll-Paque, and the enriched cells then underwent ACK red cell lysis. The sequence is built from TRBV10-3 and TRBJ2-4, with no D gene named confidently. The sequenced material came from naive CD8+ T cells from blood, with Jurkat cell RNA spiked in. This sample's cell subset or site label indicates: FACS-sorted CD8+CD4-CCR7+CD45RA+ naive T cells. The receptor comes from a human donor in good health. Some libraries in this study had Jurkat cell RNA spiked in. For the CDR3, the sequence is CAISDPVESAKNIQYF. The base sequence is TGTGCCATCAGTGACCCCGTGGAATCAGCCAAAAACATTCAGTACTTC.